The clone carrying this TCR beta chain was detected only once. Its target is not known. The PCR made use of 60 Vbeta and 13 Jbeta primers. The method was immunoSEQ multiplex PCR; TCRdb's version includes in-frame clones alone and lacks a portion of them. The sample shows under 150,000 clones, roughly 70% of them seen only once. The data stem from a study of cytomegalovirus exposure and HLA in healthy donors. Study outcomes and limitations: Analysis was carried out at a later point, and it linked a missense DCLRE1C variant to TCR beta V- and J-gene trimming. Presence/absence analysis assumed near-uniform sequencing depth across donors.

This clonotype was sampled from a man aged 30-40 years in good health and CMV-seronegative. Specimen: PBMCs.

CDR3 DNA: TGTGCCAGCAGTTTGTCACTAAATTACACAGATACGCAGTATTTT. It is translated as CASSLSLNYTDTQYF. The chain carries TRBV6-9 and TRBJ2-3; D is uncertain. The CDR3 totals 15 residues. Trimming removed 4 bases from V and 2 bases from J, with 13 bases in between. Germline lookup yields CDR1 MNHGY and CDR2 SVAAGI.